These 9 T cell receptor beta chains were sequenced from one sample in a study of Ad26.COV2.S vaccination and SARS-CoV-2 variants. The table came from immunoSEQ multiplex PCR; TCRdb's copy has only in-frame clones and leaves some out. The sample holds 380,000 or so clones, 88% seen once. Treatment denoted: 15 to 20 received Ad26.COV2.S at low or high dose, single or two shots; roughly 5 received placebo; per-sample allocation not given. The samples were gathered on day 63 after the first injection of vaccine or placebo. This material consisted of peripheral blood, taken in a trial of Ad26.COV2.S vaccine versus placebo. The source is a person between 18 and 65 years old who received the Ad26.COV2.S COVID-19 vaccine or a placebo.

The chain uses TRBV19 and TRBJ2-5, with TRBD2 as a possible D gene (6 bases). Germline CDR1 and CDR2: LNHDA and SQIVND (reference sequence). V was cut by 4 bases and J by 1 base, with 13 bases left in between. This CDR3 has 15 residues. The CDR3: CASSNNGGPQETQYF. The CDR3 DNA reads TGTGCCAGTAGTAACAACGGGGGTCCCCAAGAGACCCAGTACTTC.

The chain recombines TRBV2 with TRBJ2-1; possibly TRBD2 for D (6 bases). Germline values: CDR1 SNHLY, CDR2 FYNNEI. CDR3 size: 14 residues. V shed 7 bases and J shed 1 base, with 11 bases lying between them. CDR3 region: CASTPTRSYNEQFF. The CDR3 bases are TGTGCCAGCACCCCGACTAGATCCTACAATGAGCAGTTCTTC.

The CDR3 is CASSIAGRVYF. In DNA, the CDR3 is TGTGCCAGTAGTATAGCGGGGAGGGTCTACTTC. V is TRBV19 and J is TRBJ2-7, with 7 nucleotides matching TRBD2. The germline CDR1 and CDR2 sequences are LNHDA and SQIVND (reference sequence). There are 11 residues in the CDR3. Unmatched junction bases numbered 4, after V lost 1 base and J lost 13 bases.

This clone was seen a single time. The rearrangement joins TRBV6-2 or TRBV6-3 to TRBJ1-5, with unresolved D. The CDR3 totals 15 residues. Trimming stripped 0 bases from V and 1 base from J, with 7 bases between. Germline V gene sequence: CDR1 MNHEY, CDR2 SVGEGT. This CDR3 is CASSYSGGSNQPQHF. The CDR3 coding sequence is TGTGCCAGCAGTTACTCTGGAGGAAGCAATCAGCCCCAGCATTTT.

This chain links TRBV9 with TRBJ1-2; 8 bases fit TRBD1. The CDR3 contains 15 residues. Germline V gene sequence: CDR1 SGDLS, CDR2 YYNGEE. The junction had 9 bases not matched to a gene; V was cut back by 0 bases and J by 8 bases. The CDR3 DNA follows: TGTGCCAGCAGCGTAGGGGGGACAGGCCTAGGCGGCTACACCTTC. It yields the protein CASSVGGTGLGGYTF.

V is TRBV5-1 and J is TRBJ2-5, with D possibly being TRBD2 (5 bases). CDR3 length: 14 residues. Germline CDR1 is SGHRS and CDR2 is YFSETQ. The V end lost 2 bases, the J end lost 2 bases, and 10 bases lay between the germline ends. CDR3 protein: CASSLPGTQETQYF. The CDR3 nucleotides are TGCGCCAGCAGCTTACCGGGAACTCAAGAGACCCAGTACTTC.

The chain carries TRBV7-9 and TRBJ1-2, with TRBD1 identical over 7 bases. Germline loops: CDR1 SEHNR, CDR2 FQNEAQ (reference sequence). J lost 4 bases, V lost 5 bases, and 13 bases had no gene match. This CDR3 comprises 16 residues. CDR3 nucleotide sequence: TGTGCCAGCAGCGATCCAGGGACAGTGAAGATCTATGGCTACACCTTC. This sequence encodes CASSDPGTVKIYGYTF.

This chain joins TRBV9 and TRBJ1-3, with a possible D match to TRBD1 (5 bases). The CDR3 is 14 amino acids. CDR1 and CDR2 from the germline V gene are SGDLS and YYNGEE. Between the trimmed V and J ends, which lost 5 bases and 0 bases, there was a span of 9 bases. CDR3 sequence (DNA): TGTGCCAGCAGACCGGGGGTCTCTGGAAACACCATATATTTT. It specifies CASRPGVSGNTIYF.

This rearrangement joins TRBV30 to TRBJ1-1; D possibly corresponds to TRBD1 (6 bases). The germline CDR1 and CDR2 sequences are GTSNPN and SVGIG (reference sequence). Trimming pared 4 bases from V and 1 base from J, leaving 10 bases between. This CDR3 is 13 amino acids long. The CDR3 loop is CAWTGTRNTEAFF. In nucleotides, the CDR3 is TGTGCCTGGACCGGGACAAGGAACACTGAAGCTTTCTTT.